The 10 T cell receptor beta chains below were found in one sample sequenced in a study of spatial heterogeneity in lung cancer. Stated time point: sample taken at primary tumor resection. Study-level points and caveats: How many expanded intratumoral alpha and beta TCRs were present tracked the tumor mutation count, which was a count of nonsynonymous mutations.

TCRdb processed the 5' RACE reads anew with MiXCR; each CDR3 protein has one entry. This sample has about 25,000 distinct CDR3 sequences, with roughly 9% found just once. Their specific antigens are unknown. The source was lung tumor tissue, collected at surgery. Source of these receptors: a male donor with early-stage non-small cell lung cancer.

This clonotype occurred many times. CDR3 region: CATSDWDPSEDGELFF. The CDR3 DNA follows: TGTGCCACCAGTGACTGGGACCCTTCGGAGGACGGGGAGCTGTTTTTT. V usage is TRBV24-1 and J usage is TRBJ2-2; D could derive from TRBD1 or TRBD2 (5 bases each). CDR1 KGHDR and CDR2 SFDVKD come from the germline V gene. This CDR3 has 16 amino acids. V lost 4 bases to trimming and J lost 7 bases, with 18 bases between them.

This clonotype was found a few times. J is TRBJ2-1 and V is TRBV11-3; TRBD1 aligns across 8 bases. Germline V gene lookup returns CDR1 SGHNT and CDR2 YENEEA. CDR3 length: 14 residues. Trimming removed 1 base from V and 4 bases from J; junction bases left unmatched: 0. Written as DNA, the CDR3 is TGTGCCAGCAGCTTAGGACAGGGGTACAATGAGCAGTTCTTC. Residues: CASSLGQGYNEQFF.

This clonotype counts as medium-sized (0.01 to 0.1%). This chain uses TRBV29-1 with TRBJ2-7; 10 bases agree with TRBD2. In germline, CDR1 is SQVTM, CDR2 ANQGSEA. The CDR3 consists of 15 residues. Germline trimming cut 6 bases from V and 2 bases from J; bases unmatched to any gene: 10. CDR3 protein: CSVRPKREGPYEQYF. The CDR3 coding sequence is TGCAGCGTACGCCCAAAGCGGGAGGGCCCCTACGAGCAGTACTTC.

At least ten counts were recorded for this clonotype. The chain combines TRBV25-1 with TRBJ2-5, with a possible D match to TRBD1 (6 bases). V shed 4 bases and J shed 2 bases, with 11 bases lying between them. Germline CDR1 and CDR2: MGHDK and SYGVNS. The CDR3 has 14 residues. The CDR3 reads CASSGRQAQETQYF. In DNA, the CDR3 is TGTGCCAGCAGTGGCAGACAGGCACAAGAGACCCAGTACTTC.

This clonotype was detected many times. The chain couples TRBV7-8 to TRBJ2-4, with D perhaps matching TRBD1 or TRBD2 (6 bases each). Germline V gene lookup returns CDR1 SGHVS and CDR2 FQNEAQ. Trimming took off 5 bases at V and 0 bases at J, with 20 bases between the two ends. This CDR3 comprises 18 residues. CDR3 residues: CASSPTAVGGIAKNIQYF. The CDR3 DNA reads TGTGCCAGCAGCCCGACAGCGGTGGGGGGCATAGCCAAAAACATTCAGTACTTC.

In its sample, this clonotype is medium-sized. The chain uses TRBV7-2 and TRBJ1-2; TRBD1 agrees at 9 bases. Per germline, CDR1 SGHTA and CDR2 FQGNSA. J lost 3 bases, V lost 4 bases, and 3 bases had no gene match. The CDR3 length is 14 residues. The CDR3 DNA sequence: TGTGCCAGCAGCTCACGGACAGGGGACTATGGCTACACCTTC. The encoded protein is CASSSRTGDYGYTF.

This clonotype was counted at least ten times. V and J are TRBV10-3 and TRBJ2-7, with D hard to call. The CDR3 extends over 15 amino acids. Trimming cost V 0 bases and J 3 bases, with 12 bases left between them. Germline V gives CDR1 ENHRY, CDR2 SYGVKD. CDR3 sequence reads: CAISESGVYRYEQYF. In DNA form, the CDR3 reads TGTGCCATCAGTGAGTCTGGAGTCTATCGCTACGAGCAGTACTTC.

This chain joins TRBV7-2 and TRBJ2-1, with 7 bases matching TRBD1. Germline V gives CDR1 SGHTA, CDR2 FQGNSA. This CDR3 has 13 residues. V lost 5 bases to trimming and J lost 6 bases; unmatched junction nucleotides: 4. CDR3 region: CASSKGQINEQFF. In DNA, the CDR3 is TGTGCCAGCAGCAAGGGACAGATCAATGAGCAGTTCTTC.

This clonotype was seen ten or more times. The gene calls are TRBV12-3 or TRBV12-4 and TRBJ1-4; TRBD1 matches at 9 bases. CDR3 length: 14 amino acids. Trimming at V came to 4 bases and at J to 8 bases, leaving 5 bases not matched to a gene. The CDR3 is CASSSTGGIEKLFF. The CDR3 bases are TGTGCCAGCAGTTCGACAGGGGGTATCGAAAAACTGTTTTTT.

This clonotype was counted ten times or more. The chain joins TRBV5-1 to TRBJ2-7, with D possibly TRBD2 on 6 matching bases. CDR3 size: 15 residues. The V end was cut by 1 base, the J end by 2 bases, with 13 bases between. Germline CDR1 and CDR2: SGHRS and YFSETQ. The CDR3 DNA follows: TGCGCCAGCAGCTTGTTGGGGGGACCCACCTACGAGCAGTACTTC. Protein product: CASSLLGGPTYEQYF.